This T cell receptor (beta chain) is from a study of cytomegalovirus exposure and HLA in healthy donors. Assay used: immunoSEQ multiplex PCR; TCRdb lists only in-frame clones, some missing. The sample records roughly 73,000 clones, around 94% being singletons. Germline-derived CDR1 and CDR2 are MDHEN and SYDVKM. This CDR3 has 15 residues. The V end was cut by 2 bases, the J end by 1 base, with 11 bases between. This chain uses TRBV28 with TRBJ1-1, with a tentative D call TRBD1 (6 bases). The TCR was taken from a man aged 18-30 years in good health and CMV-seropositive. What was sequenced was PBMCs. This CDR3 reads CASSLIGQPNTEAFF. CDR3 sequence (DNA): TGTGCCAGCAGTTTAATAGGACAGCCGAACACTGAAGCTTTCTTT.